One and the same sample provided the 16 T cell receptor beta chains below, sequenced in a study of control samples from healthy donors and cancer patients. Assay used: immunoSEQ multiplex PCR; TCRdb lists only in-frame clones, some missing. The table lists approximately 150,000 clones, about 90% of them singletons, with approximately 6.8% in the top ten. The sample comprised blood. The receptor set was obtained from a man between 18 and 35 years old in good health.

V usage is TRBV3-1 (or the pseudogene TRBV3-2) and J usage is TRBJ1-1, with unresolved D. The CDR3 is 15 amino acids. The V and J ends lost 0 bases and 4 bases respectively, with 12 bases between them. The germline V gene has CDR1 LGHDT and CDR2 YNNKEL (reference sequence). CDR3 in amino acids: CASSQDQARGTEAFF. The CDR3 DNA sequence: TGTGCCAGCAGCCAAGATCAAGCACGAGGCACTGAAGCTTTCTTT.

The table lists this clone with a few counts. V and J are TRBV19 and TRBJ1-5, with 7 bases matching TRBD1. The germline gives CDR1 LNHDA, CDR2 SQIVND (reference sequence). With 5 bases clipped from V and 1 base from J, the junction kept 8 bases outside the gene matches. The CDR3 runs 16 residues. The CDR3 region has the DNA TGTGCCAGTAGTCCCCGACAGGGCCCGAGCAATCAGCCCCAGCATTTT. Encoded protein: CASSPRQGPSNQPQHF.

The gene calls are TRBV6-5 and TRBJ2-2, with TRBD1 identical over 7 bases. Losses at the gene ends were 8 bases for V and 5 bases for J; bases not matched to a gene: 8. CDR1 is MNHEY and CDR2 is SVGAGI in the germline V gene. The CDR3 is 14 amino acids. The CDR3 DNA follows: TGTGCCAGCCAGGACAGGATGTTGACCGGGGAGCTGTTTTTT. It codes for CASQDRMLTGELFF.

The rearrangement uses TRBV11-1 and TRBJ1-1, with a tentative D call TRBD1 (5 bases). The length of the CDR3 is 15 residues. Trimming pared 5 bases from V and 0 bases from J, leaving 13 bases between. Germline loops: CDR1 SGHAT, CDR2 FQDESV (reference sequence). In DNA form, the CDR3 reads TGTGCCAGCAGCCCGTGGGACGGACTGAACACTGAAGCTTTCTTT. This sequence encodes CASSPWDGLNTEAFF.

CDR3: CAWGRPGNTIYF. The CDR3 nucleotides read TGTGCCTGGGGAAGGCCTGGAAACACCATATATTTT. V gene TRBV30 combines with J gene TRBJ1-3; D call uncertain. The V and J ends lost 5 bases and 2 bases respectively, with 7 bases between them. In germline, CDR1 is GTSNPN, CDR2 SVGIG (reference sequence). The length of the CDR3 is 12 residues.

A single count supports this clone. V usage is TRBV19 and J usage is TRBJ1-2; D ambiguous. Trimming cost V 10 bases and J 1 base, with 22 bases left between them. The CDR3 loop spans 16 amino acids. The germline V gene encodes CDR1 LNHDA and CDR2 SQIVND (reference sequence). Written as DNA, the CDR3 is TGTGCCACCCAGAGGTCCGCAGCCACACTTAACTATGGCTACACCTTC. Amino acids: CATQRSAATLNYGYTF.

The chain is built from TRBV28 and TRBJ1-1; 10 bases fit TRBD1. With 6 bases clipped from V and 3 bases from J, the junction kept 7 bases outside the gene matches. CDR1 and CDR2 from the germline V gene are MDHEN and SYDVKM. The CDR3 has 15 residues. The chain's CDR3 is CASRPGQGFYTEAFF. CDR3 coding DNA: TGTGCCAGCAGGCCGGGACAGGGGTTTTACACTGAAGCTTTCTTT.

The chain links TRBV28 to TRBJ1-3; D is unclear. CDR3 length: 15 amino acids. Germline-derived CDR1 and CDR2 are MDHEN and SYDVKM. V gave up 5 bases and J gave up 1 base, with 12 bases separating them. CDR3 DNA sequence: TGTGCCAGCAGTCCTCCCCCGGGTTCTGGAAACACCATATATTTT. This sequence encodes CASSPPPGSGNTIYF. Full variable domain (missing parts from reference TRBV28 and TRBJ1-3): DVKVTQSSRYLVKRTGEKVFLECVQDMDHENMFWYRQDPGLGLRLIYFSYDVKMKEKGDIPEGYSVSREKKERFSLILESASTNQTSMYLCASSPPPGSGNTIYFGEGSWLTVV.

The chain uses TRBV1 and TRBJ2-6; TRBD1 is taken as the D call from the table, unchecked against the DNA. TRBV1 is a pseudogene. This CDR3 contains 18 residues. The CDR3 region is CTSSGRTGAPRGANVLTF. In DNA, the CDR3 is TGCACCAGCAGCGGAAGGACAGGGGCACCCCGTGGGGCCAACGTCCTGACTTTC.

This clone was counted a few times. This chain connects TRBV7-9 to TRBJ2-6; D might be TRBD1 or TRBD2, each matching 5 bases. Germline V gene lookup returns CDR1 SEHNR and CDR2 FQNEAQ (reference sequence). This CDR3 is 14 amino acids long. For the CDR3, the DNA is TGTGCGAGCGACGGGGCCTCAGGGGCCAACGTCCTGACTTTC. It is translated as CASDGASGANVLTF.

This clone was seen a single time. This chain connects TRBV19 to TRBJ2-7; 8 bases are a match to TRBD2. This CDR3 comprises 15 residues. Trimming took 4 bases from V and 4 from J; bases not matched to a gene: 9. CDR1 LNHDA and CDR2 SQIVND come from the germline V gene (reference sequence). In nucleotides, the CDR3 is TGTGCCAGTAGTACCACCGGGGGGGCCCCGTACGAGCAGTACTTC. Translation gives CASSTTGGAPYEQYF. The variable domain in full, completed from reference TRBV19 and TRBJ2-7, reads DGGITQSPKYLFRKEGQNVTLSCEQNLNHDAMYWYRQDPGQGLRLIYYSQIVNDFQKGDIAEGYSVSREKKESFPLTVTSAQKNPTAFYLCASSTTGGAPYEQYFGPGTRLTVT.

The chain recombines TRBV24-1 with TRBJ2-3; no reliable D call. V lost 9 bases, J lost 3 bases, and 12 bases lay in between. The CDR3 runs 13 residues. CDR1 is KGHDR, CDR2 SFDVKD, per germline. CDR3 sequence reads: CATESSFTDTQYF. The CDR3 nucleotides are TGTGCCACCGAGAGCTCTTTTACAGATACGCAGTATTTT.

J is TRBJ2-1 and V is TRBV27, with 9 bases aligning to TRBD1. The CDR3 length is 14 residues. Trimming at V came to 7 bases and at J to 8 bases, leaving 9 bases not matched to a gene. Looked up from germline, CDR1 is MNHEY and CDR2 is SMNVEV (reference sequence). The CDR3 sequence: CASTHPGQGYEQFF. CDR3 bases: TGTGCCAGCACTCATCCGGGACAGGGTTATGAGCAGTTCTTC.

This clone was detected a few times. This specimen includes other DNA sequences encoding the same CDR3. V is TRBV27 and J is TRBJ2-6; D gene unclear. This CDR3 is built from 13 residues. V lost 0 bases, J lost 4 bases, and 1 base lay in between. Germline loops: CDR1 MNHEY, CDR2 SMNVEV (reference sequence). This CDR3 reads CASSLSGANVLTF. The DNA of the CDR3 is TGTGCCAGCAGTTTATCCGGGGCCAACGTCCTGACTTTC.

This chain connects TRBV6-1 to TRBJ1-6, with 7 bases fitting TRBD1. The J segment lost 0 bases and the V segment lost 1 base, leaving 6 bases of the junction unmatched. Per germline, CDR1 MNHNS and CDR2 SASEGT. The CDR3 has 18 residues. CDR3 residues: CASSEEQGTSSYNSPLHF. In DNA, the CDR3 is TGTGCCAGCAGTGAAGAACAGGGGACGAGCTCCTATAATTCACCCCTCCACTTT.

The V and J genes are TRBV3-1 (or the pseudogene TRBV3-2) and TRBJ1-4, with D possibly TRBD1 on 5 matching bases. V shed 5 bases and J shed 3 bases, with 13 bases lying between them. CDR3 length equals 15 residues. The germline V gene encodes CDR1 LGHDT and CDR2 YNNKEL (reference sequence). For the CDR3, the DNA is TGTGCCAGCAGCGCCCCGGGACGGGCTAATGAAAAACTGTTTTTT. Translating it yields CASSAPGRANEKLFF.